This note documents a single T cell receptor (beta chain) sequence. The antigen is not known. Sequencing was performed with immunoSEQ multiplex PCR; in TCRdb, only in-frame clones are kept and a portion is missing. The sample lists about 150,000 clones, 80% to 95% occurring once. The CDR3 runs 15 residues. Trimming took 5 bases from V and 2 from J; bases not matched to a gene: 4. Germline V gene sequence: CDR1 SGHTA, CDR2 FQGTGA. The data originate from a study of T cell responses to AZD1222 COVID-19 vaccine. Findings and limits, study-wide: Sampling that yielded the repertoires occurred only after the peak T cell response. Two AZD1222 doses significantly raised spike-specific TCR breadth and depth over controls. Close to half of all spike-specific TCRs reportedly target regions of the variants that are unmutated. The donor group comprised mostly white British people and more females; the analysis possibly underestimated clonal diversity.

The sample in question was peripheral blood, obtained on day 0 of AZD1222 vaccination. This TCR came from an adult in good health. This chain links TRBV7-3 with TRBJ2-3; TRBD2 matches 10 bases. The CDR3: CASSRAGGSTDTQYF. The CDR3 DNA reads TGTGCCAGCAGCCGAGCGGGAGGGTCCACAGATACGCAGTATTTT.